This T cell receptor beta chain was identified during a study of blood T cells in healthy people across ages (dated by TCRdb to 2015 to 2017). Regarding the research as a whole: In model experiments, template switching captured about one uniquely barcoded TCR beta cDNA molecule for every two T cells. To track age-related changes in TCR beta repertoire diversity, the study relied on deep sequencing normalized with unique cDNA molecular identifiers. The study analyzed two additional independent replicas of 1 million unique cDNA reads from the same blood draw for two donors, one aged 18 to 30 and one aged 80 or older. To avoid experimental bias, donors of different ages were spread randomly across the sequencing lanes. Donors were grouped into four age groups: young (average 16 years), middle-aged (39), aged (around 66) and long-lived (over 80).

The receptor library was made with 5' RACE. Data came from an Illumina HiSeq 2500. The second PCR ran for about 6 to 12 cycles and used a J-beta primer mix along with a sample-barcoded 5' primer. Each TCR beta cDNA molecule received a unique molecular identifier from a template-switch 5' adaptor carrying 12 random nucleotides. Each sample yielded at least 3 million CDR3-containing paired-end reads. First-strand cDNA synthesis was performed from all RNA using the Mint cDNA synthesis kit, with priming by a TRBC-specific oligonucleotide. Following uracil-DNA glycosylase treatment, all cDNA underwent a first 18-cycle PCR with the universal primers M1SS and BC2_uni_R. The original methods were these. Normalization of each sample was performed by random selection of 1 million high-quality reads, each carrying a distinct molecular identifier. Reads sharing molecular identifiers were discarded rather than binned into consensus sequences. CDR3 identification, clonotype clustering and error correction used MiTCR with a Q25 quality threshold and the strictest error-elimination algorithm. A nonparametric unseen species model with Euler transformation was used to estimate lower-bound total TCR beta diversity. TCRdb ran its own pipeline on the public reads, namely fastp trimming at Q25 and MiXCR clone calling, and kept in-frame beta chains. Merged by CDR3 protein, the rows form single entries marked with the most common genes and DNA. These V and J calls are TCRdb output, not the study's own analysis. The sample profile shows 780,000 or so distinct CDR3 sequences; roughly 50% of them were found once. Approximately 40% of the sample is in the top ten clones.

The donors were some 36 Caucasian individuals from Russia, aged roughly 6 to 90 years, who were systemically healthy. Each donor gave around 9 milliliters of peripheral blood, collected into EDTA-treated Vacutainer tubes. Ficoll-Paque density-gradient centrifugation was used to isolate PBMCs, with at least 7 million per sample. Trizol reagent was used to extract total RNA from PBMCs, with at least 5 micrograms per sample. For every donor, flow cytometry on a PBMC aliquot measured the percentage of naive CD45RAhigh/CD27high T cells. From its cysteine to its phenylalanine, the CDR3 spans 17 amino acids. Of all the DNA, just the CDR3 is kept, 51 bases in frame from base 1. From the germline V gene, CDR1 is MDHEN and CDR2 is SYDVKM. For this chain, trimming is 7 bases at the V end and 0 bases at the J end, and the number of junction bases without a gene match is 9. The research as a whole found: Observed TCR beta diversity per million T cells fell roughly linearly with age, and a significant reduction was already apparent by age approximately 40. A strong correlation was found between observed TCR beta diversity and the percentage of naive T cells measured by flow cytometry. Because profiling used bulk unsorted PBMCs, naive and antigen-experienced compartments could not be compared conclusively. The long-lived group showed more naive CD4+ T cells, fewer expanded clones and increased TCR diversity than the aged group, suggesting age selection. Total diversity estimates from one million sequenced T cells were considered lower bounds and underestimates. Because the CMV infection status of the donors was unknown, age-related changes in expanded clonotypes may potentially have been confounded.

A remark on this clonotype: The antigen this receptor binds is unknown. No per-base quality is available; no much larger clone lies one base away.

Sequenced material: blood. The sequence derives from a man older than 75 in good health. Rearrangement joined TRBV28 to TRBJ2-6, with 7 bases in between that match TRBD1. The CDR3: CASTRGGAPSGANVLTF. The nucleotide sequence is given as TGTGCCAGCACTAGAGGGGGCGCCCCCTCTGGGGCCAACGTCCTGACTTTC.